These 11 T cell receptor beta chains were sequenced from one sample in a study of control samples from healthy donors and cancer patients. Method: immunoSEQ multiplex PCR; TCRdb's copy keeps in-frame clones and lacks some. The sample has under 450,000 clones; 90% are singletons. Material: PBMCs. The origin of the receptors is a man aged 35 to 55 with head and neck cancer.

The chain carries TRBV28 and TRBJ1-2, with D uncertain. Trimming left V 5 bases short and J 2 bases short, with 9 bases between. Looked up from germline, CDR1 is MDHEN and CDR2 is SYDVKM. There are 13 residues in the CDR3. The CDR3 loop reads CASSRTKNYGYTF. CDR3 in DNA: TGTGCCAGCAGTAGAACGAAGAACTATGGCTACACCTTC.

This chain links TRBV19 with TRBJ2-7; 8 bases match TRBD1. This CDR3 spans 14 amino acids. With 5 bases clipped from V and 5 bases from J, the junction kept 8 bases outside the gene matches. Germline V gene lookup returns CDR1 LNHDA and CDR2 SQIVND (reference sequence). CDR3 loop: CASSFRDRRDEQYF. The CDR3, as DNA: TGTGCCAGTAGTTTTAGGGACAGGAGGGACGAGCAGTACTTC.

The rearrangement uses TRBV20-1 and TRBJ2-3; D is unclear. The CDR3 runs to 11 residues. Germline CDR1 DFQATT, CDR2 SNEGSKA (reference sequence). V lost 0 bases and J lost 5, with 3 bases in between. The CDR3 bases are TGCAGTGCTAGAGAACAAGATACGCAGTATTTT. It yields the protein CSAREQDTQYF.

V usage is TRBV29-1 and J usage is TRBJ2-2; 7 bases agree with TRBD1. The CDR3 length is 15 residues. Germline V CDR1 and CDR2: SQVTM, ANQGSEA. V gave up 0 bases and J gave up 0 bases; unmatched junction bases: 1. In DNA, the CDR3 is TGCAGCGTTGAAGATGGGACAGCGAACACCGGGGAGCTGTTTTTT. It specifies CSVEDGTANTGELFF.

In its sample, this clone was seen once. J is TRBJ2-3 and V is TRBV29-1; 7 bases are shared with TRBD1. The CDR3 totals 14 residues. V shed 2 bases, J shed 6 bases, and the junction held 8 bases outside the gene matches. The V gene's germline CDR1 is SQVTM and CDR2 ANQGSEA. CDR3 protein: CSVESRGRGDTQYF. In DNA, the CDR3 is TGCAGCGTTGAATCGAGGGGGCGAGGGGATACGCAGTATTTT.

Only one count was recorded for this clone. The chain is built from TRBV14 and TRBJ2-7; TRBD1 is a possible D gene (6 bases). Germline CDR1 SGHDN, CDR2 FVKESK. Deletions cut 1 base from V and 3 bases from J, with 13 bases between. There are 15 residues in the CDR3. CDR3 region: CASSQGPGQLYEQYF. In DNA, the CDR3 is TGTGCCAGCAGCCAAGGTCCCGGACAGCTCTACGAGCAGTACTTC.

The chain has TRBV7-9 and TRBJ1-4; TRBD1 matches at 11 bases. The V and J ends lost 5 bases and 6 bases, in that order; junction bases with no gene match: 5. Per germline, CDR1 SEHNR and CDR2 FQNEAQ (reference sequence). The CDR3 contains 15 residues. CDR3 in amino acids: CASSPGTGGYEKLFF. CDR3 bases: TGTGCCAGCAGCCCCGGGACAGGGGGATATGAAAAACTGTTTTTT.

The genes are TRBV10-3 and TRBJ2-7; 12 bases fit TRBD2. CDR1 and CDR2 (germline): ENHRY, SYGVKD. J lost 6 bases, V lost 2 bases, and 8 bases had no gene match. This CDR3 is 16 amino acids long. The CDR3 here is CAISEQLAGGLAEQYF. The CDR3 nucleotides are TGTGCCATCAGTGAGCAGCTAGCGGGAGGGTTAGCCGAGCAGTACTTC.

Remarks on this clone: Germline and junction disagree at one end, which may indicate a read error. The CDR3 spells CASSLNPGEGNTGELFF. CDR3 coding DNA: TGTGCTAGCAGCTTAAATCCGGGCGAGGGGAACACCGGGGAGCTGTTTTTT. The J gene is TRBJ2-2, the V gene TRBV7-7; tentatively, D is TRBD2 (5 bases). This CDR3 has 17 residues. Germline CDR1 reads SSHAT; CDR2 reads FNYEAQ (reference sequence).

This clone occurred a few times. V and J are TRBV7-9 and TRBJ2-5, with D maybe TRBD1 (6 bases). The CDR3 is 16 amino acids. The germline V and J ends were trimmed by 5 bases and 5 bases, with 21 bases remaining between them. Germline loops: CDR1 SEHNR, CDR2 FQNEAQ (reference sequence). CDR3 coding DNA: TGTGCCAGCAGCGCCCATGGACAGACGGGTGAGGAGACCCAGTACTTC. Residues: CASSAHGQTGEETQYF. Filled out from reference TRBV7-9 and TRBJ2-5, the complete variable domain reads DTGVSQNPRHKITKRGQNVTFRCDPISEHNRLYWYRQTLGQGPEFLTYFQNEAQLEKSRLLSDRFSAERPKGSFSTLEIQRTEQGDSAMYLCASSAHGQTGEETQYFGPGTRLLVL.

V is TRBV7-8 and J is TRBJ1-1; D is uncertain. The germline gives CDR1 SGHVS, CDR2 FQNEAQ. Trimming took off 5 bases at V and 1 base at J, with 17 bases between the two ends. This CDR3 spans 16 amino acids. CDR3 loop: CASSPPLGGGNTEAFF. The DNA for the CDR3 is TGTGCCAGCAGCCCACCCCTGGGAGGCGGGAACACTGAAGCTTTCTTT.